These 20 T cell receptor beta chains share one sample of origin, sequenced in a study of blood T cell repertoires in COVID-19 (dated by TCRdb to 2019 to 2021). Libraries were prepared through the immunoSEQ multiplex PCR assay. TCRdb re-hosts the immuneACCESS table, in-frame sequences only. Its copies lack some clones; in the studies checked, an unresolved V gene accounts for under half of them, and the cause for the rest is not known. The table for this sample lists about 290,000 clones; over 85% of them were counted only once. 11% of the sample goes to the ten largest clones. Sequences were obtained from peripheral blood. These receptor sequences come from a woman younger than 45 with COVID-19, enrolled during active disease.

The chain is built from TRBV4-1 and TRBJ2-7; maybe TRBD1 (5 bases). Germline loops: CDR1 MGHRA, CDR2 YSYEKL. V lost 4 bases, J lost 1 base, and 8 bases lay in between. The length of the CDR3 is 13 residues. The CDR3 sequence: CASSPSGSYEQYF. DNA for the CDR3: TGCGCCAGCAGCCCATCAGGGTCCTACGAGCAGTACTTC.

This chain connects TRBV27 to TRBJ2-1, with D possibly matching TRBD2 (5 bases). V was shortened by 10 bases and J by 5 bases, with 15 bases between the two germline ends. Germline-derived CDR1 and CDR2 are MNHEY and SMNVEV (reference sequence). This CDR3 has 13 residues. The CDR3 DNA reads TGTGCCACTAGCCCCGGGTCCCACAATGAGCAGTTCTTC. It is translated as CATSPGSHNEQFF.

The chain carries TRBV28 and TRBJ2-1; no reliable D call. V lost 3 bases and J 0 bases, leaving 6 bases between the germline ends. CDR1 is MDHEN, CDR2 SYDVKM, per germline. The CDR3 contains 14 residues. The CDR3 DNA is TGTGCCAGCAGTTTCGTCAGCTCCTACAATGAGCAGTTCTTC. It translates to CASSFVSSYNEQFF.

The V and J genes are TRBV27 and TRBJ1-2, with 8 positions matching TRBD1. The V and J ends lost 2 bases and 2 bases, in that order; junction bases with no gene match: 7. Germline CDR1 reads MNHEY; CDR2 reads SMNVEV (reference sequence). This CDR3 region has 16 residues. The CDR3 region is CASSLGIGDRNYGYTF. The CDR3 region has the DNA TGTGCCAGCAGTTTAGGAATTGGGGACAGGAACTATGGCTACACCTTC.

This clone was seen once. V gene TRBV3-1 (or the pseudogene TRBV3-2) combines with J gene TRBJ1-1; D remains unclear. This CDR3 has 14 residues. Deletions cut 3 bases from V and 5 bases from J, with 13 bases between. CDR1 is LGHDT and CDR2 is YNNKEL in the germline V gene (reference sequence). The CDR3 region is CASSHMERGTEAFF. In DNA form, the CDR3 reads TGTGCCAGCAGCCACATGGAGCGAGGGACTGAAGCTTTCTTT.

J is TRBJ2-7 and V is TRBV11-2; no firm D call. CDR1 is SGHAT, CDR2 FQNNGV, per germline. This CDR3 contains 15 residues. The V end lost 3 bases, the J end lost 1 base, and 13 bases lay between the germline ends. CDR3 amino acids: CASSFVNFQSYEQYF. The CDR3, as DNA: TGTGCCAGCAGCTTTGTGAACTTCCAATCCTACGAGCAGTACTTC.

V usage is TRBV5-6 and J usage is TRBJ2-7; the D is unclear. The CDR3 runs 11 residues. Between the trimmed V and J ends, which lost 7 bases and 2 bases, there was a span of 7 bases. Germline-derived CDR1 and CDR2 are SGHDT and YYEEEE. The CDR3 region has the DNA TGTGCCAGCTCCGGTGCCTACGAGCAGTACTTC. Encoded protein: CASSGAYEQYF.

This chain joins TRBV7-2 and TRBJ1-4; 8 positions match TRBD1. Germline CDR1 reads SGHTA; CDR2 reads FQGNSA. The CDR3 consists of 15 residues. Germline trimming cut 4 bases from V and 8 bases from J; bases unmatched to any gene: 9. CDR3 amino acids: CASSSSGTGYEKLFF. CDR3 in DNA: TGTGCCAGCAGCTCATCCGGGACAGGTTACGAAAAACTGTTTTTT.

This clone appeared a single time. The chain recombines TRBV28 with TRBJ2-7; D is possibly TRBD2 (7 bases). This CDR3 comprises 14 residues. V was trimmed by 2 bases and J by 3 bases, leaving 11 bases between them. Germline values: CDR1 MDHEN, CDR2 SYDVKM. As DNA, the CDR3 is TGTGCCAGCAGTTTACGGGGGGCCCTCTACGAGCAGTACTTC. This sequence encodes CASSLRGALYEQYF.

The chain employs TRBV28 and TRBJ2-1; 7 bases fit TRBD2. Germline V lookup: CDR1 MDHEN, CDR2 SYDVKM. V lost 6 bases to trimming and J lost 8 bases; unmatched junction nucleotides: 10. This CDR3 is 14 amino acids long. CDR3 coding DNA: TGTGCCAGCAGGGGGACTACTACTCACTATGAGCAGTTCTTC. As protein: CASRGTTTHYEQFF.

The V and J genes are TRBV27 and TRBJ2-7; 7 bases are a match to TRBD2. CDR3 size: 14 residues. The germline V gene has CDR1 MNHEY and CDR2 SMNVEV (reference sequence). V gave up 2 bases and J gave up 2 bases; unmatched junction bases: 3. The CDR3 region is CASSLRGTTYEQYF. The CDR3 nucleotides read TGTGCCAGCAGTTTAAGAGGGACTACCTACGAGCAGTACTTC.

J is TRBJ2-1 and V is TRBV7-7, with D unresolved. The CDR3 loop spans 10 amino acids. Germline lookup yields CDR1 SSHAT and CDR2 FNYEAQ (reference sequence). V was trimmed by 9 bases and J by 5 bases, leaving 5 bases between them. CDR3 sequence (DNA): TGTGCCAGTAGTAACAATGAGCAGTTCTTC. This encodes CASSNNEQFF. Looking up the rest from reference TRBV7-7 and TRBJ2-1 gives the full variable domain: GAGVSQSPRYKVTKRGQDVTLRCDPISSHATLYWYQQALGQGPEFLTYFNYEAQPDKSGLPSDRFSAERPEGSISTLTIQRTEQRDSAMYRCASSNNEQFFGPGTRLTVL.

The chain recombines TRBV7-8 with TRBJ1-1, with D maybe TRBD1 (5 bases). The germline V and J ends were trimmed by 6 bases and 4 bases, with 15 bases remaining between them. Germline CDR1 is SGHVS and CDR2 is FQNEAQ. The CDR3 has 14 amino acids. CDR3: CASRIGGLGTEAFF. CDR3 nucleotides: TGTGCCAGCAGAATCGGGGGACTAGGCACTGAAGCTTTCTTT. The full variable domain, completed using reference TRBV7-8 and TRBJ1-1, is GAGVSQSPRYKVAKRGQDVALRCDPISGHVSLFWYQQALGQGPEFLTYFQNEAQLDKSGLPSDRFFAERPEGSVSTLKIQRTQQEDSAVYLCASRIGGLGTEAFFGQGTRLTVV.

The rearrangement links TRBV7-6 to TRBJ2-3; D not resolved. Germline CDR1 SGHVS, CDR2 FNYEAQ. This CDR3 comprises 14 residues. The V end lost 5 bases, the J end lost 5 bases, and 14 bases lay between the germline ends. Written as DNA, the CDR3 is TGTGCCAGCAGCCTACACCCTAGTGGAGATACGCAGTATTTT. It specifies CASSLHPSGDTQYF.

This clone was seen a single time. The rearrangement uses TRBV12-3 or TRBV12-4 and TRBJ2-3; D unclear. Between the trimmed V and J ends, which lost 5 bases and 2 bases, there was a span of 8 bases. The CDR3 is 13 residues long. Written as DNA, the CDR3 is TGTGCCAGCAGTGAGGAAAACACAGATACGCAGTATTTT. It encodes CASSEENTDTQYF.

This chain links TRBV29-1 with TRBJ1-1; possibly TRBD1 for D (5 bases). The CDR3 is 12 amino acids. Germline CDR1 reads SQVTM; CDR2 reads ANQGSEA. The germline V and J ends were trimmed by 5 bases and 3 bases, with 10 bases remaining between them. The CDR3 DNA follows: TGCAGCGTTTCAGGGTTTGACACTGAAGCTTTCTTT. Its translation: CSVSGFDTEAFF.

The chain recombines TRBV11-2 with TRBJ2-1, with D possibly being TRBD1 (5 bases). Germline assignment: CDR1 SGHAT and CDR2 FQNNGV. The CDR3 extends over 15 amino acids. Trimming took off 5 bases at V and 4 bases at J, with 15 bases between the two ends. DNA of the CDR3: TGTGCCAGCAGCCGCCCTTTATCAGGGTACAATGAGCAGTTCTTC. It specifies CASSRPLSGYNEQFF.

This chain joins TRBV9 and TRBJ2-3; TRBD2 matches 8 bases. CDR3 length equals 16 residues. Germline V CDR1 and CDR2: SGDLS, YYNGEE. Germline trimming cut 1 base from V and 5 bases from J; bases unmatched to any gene: 9. CDR3 in amino acids: CASSVYPGGLGDTQYF. The CDR3 bases are TGTGCCAGCAGCGTATACCCGGGGGGGCTGGGAGATACGCAGTATTTT.

This clone was observed a single time. Distinct nucleotide sequences in the sample also encode this CDR3. V gene TRBV12-3 or TRBV12-4 combines with J gene TRBJ1-5; 8 bases are shared with TRBD1. J was trimmed by 5 bases and V by 6 bases; bases with no gene match: 3. The CDR3 spans 13 residues. CDR3 sequence (DNA): TGTGCCAGCAGGGGGACAGGCGATCAGCCCCAGCATTTT. Translating gives CASRGTGDQPQHF.

The chain links TRBV5-1 to TRBJ2-7; weak D call: TRBD1 (6 bases). V was clipped by 0 bases and J by 0 bases, with 10 bases between them. CDR1 SGHRS and CDR2 YFSETQ come from the germline V gene. The CDR3 covers 15 residues. The CDR3 nucleotides are TGCGCCAGCAGCTTGGCCCAGGGGAGCTCCTACGAGCAGTACTTC. This translates into CASSLAQGSSYEQYF.